Listed below are T cell receptor beta chains from one sample, sequenced in a study of early T cells in non-severe SARS-CoV-2 infection. TCRdb re-derived calls from the 5' RACE reads in MiXCR, one entry per CDR3 protein. The table shows some 22,000 distinct CDR3 sequences, with roughly 4% occurring only once. Sequencing was done on a sample of whole blood. The receptors stem from an adult who was a healthcare worker with PCR-confirmed SARS-CoV-2 infection or an uninfected control (not recorded which). Both conserved end residues are part of each CDR3. The D gene is left open where the match is weak. Only part of the rows carry a size: once, few, many, or a class if the clone is expanded.

CDR3aa: CASSPRFSGGEQYF
CDR3nt: TGTGCCAGCAGCCCACGGTTTTCCGGAGGTGAGCAGTACTTC
v_gene: TRBV3-1
j_gene: TRBJ2-7
d_gene: .
abundance: few

CDR3aa: CSAVGANTEAFF
CDR3nt: TGCAGCGCCGTCGGGGCGAACACTGAAGCTTTCTTT
v_gene: TRBV29-1
j_gene: TRBJ1-1
d_gene: .
abundance: .

CDR3aa: CASSYAAAGASNTGELFF
CDR3nt: TGTGCCAGCAGTTACGCAGCAGCGGGGGCCTCGAACACCGGGGAGCTGTTTTTT
v_gene: TRBV6-2/TRBV6-3
j_gene: TRBJ2-2
d_gene: TRBD2
abundance: few

CDR3aa: CASSLGGEQYF
CDR3nt: TGTGCCAGCAGTTTGGGGGGAGAGCAGTACTTC
v_gene: TRBV27
j_gene: TRBJ2-7
d_gene: .
abundance: many

CDR3aa: CASNPGEGPLHF
CDR3nt: TGTGCCAGCAACCCTGGGGAGGGACCCCTCCACTTT
v_gene: TRBV7-9
j_gene: TRBJ1-6
d_gene: .
abundance: few

CDR3aa: CASSPRDRGGTEAFF
CDR3nt: TGTGCCAGCTCACCAAGGGACAGGGGAGGCACTGAAGCTTTCTTT
v_gene: TRBV18
j_gene: TRBJ1-1
d_gene: TRBD1
abundance: many

CDR3aa: CASSLIDGSHPGNTEAFF
CDR3nt: TGTGCCAGCAGCTTAATCGATGGATCTCACCCGGGGAACACTGAAGCTTTCTTT
v_gene: TRBV7-4
j_gene: TRBJ1-1
d_gene: .
abundance: few

CDR3aa: CASSLGGMGGEQYF
CDR3nt: TGTGCCAGCAGCTTAGGAGGGATGGGGGGCGAGCAGTACTTC
v_gene: TRBV7-6
j_gene: TRBJ2-7
d_gene: .
abundance: medium-sized

CDR3aa: CASSPVGKNQYF
CDR3nt: TGTGCCAGCAGCCCAGTTGGGAAAAACCAGTATTTT
v_gene: TRBV5-6
j_gene: TRBJ2-3
d_gene: .
abundance: many

CDR3aa: CASSFLDRFTGELFF
CDR3nt: TGTGCCAGTAGTTTCCTGGACCGATTCACCGGGGAGCTGTTTTTT
v_gene: TRBV19
j_gene: TRBJ2-2
d_gene: .
abundance: few

CDR3aa: CASSHLPGHGSSYNSPLHF
CDR3nt: TGCGCCAGCAGCCACCTCCCGGGACACGGGAGCTCCTATAATTCACCCCTCCACTTT
v_gene: TRBV4-3
j_gene: TRBJ1-6
d_gene: .
abundance: .

CDR3aa: CSAGQPNYGYTF
CDR3nt: TGCAGTGCGGGACAGCCTAACTATGGCTACACCTTC
v_gene: TRBV20-1
j_gene: TRBJ1-2
d_gene: TRBD1
abundance: many

CDR3aa: CASSPLTQGNTEAFF
CDR3nt: TGCGCCAGCAGTCCCTTGACTCAAGGGAACACTGAAGCTTTCTTT
v_gene: TRBV5-1
j_gene: TRBJ1-1
d_gene: .
abundance: many

CDR3aa: CASSQEETQYF
CDR3nt: TGTGCCAGCAGCCAGGAAGAGACCCAGTACTTC
v_gene: TRBV3-1
j_gene: TRBJ2-5
d_gene: .
abundance: .

CDR3aa: CASRAWTGMNTEAFF
CDR3nt: TGTGCCAGCAGGGCCTGGACAGGGATGAACACTGAAGCTTTCTTT
v_gene: TRBV6-5
j_gene: TRBJ1-1
d_gene: TRBD1
abundance: many

CDR3aa: CSAGSPGQTIEAFF
CDR3nt: TGCAGTGCTGGAAGCCCGGGACAGACCATTGAAGCTTTCTTT
v_gene: TRBV20-1
j_gene: TRBJ1-1
d_gene: TRBD1
abundance: .

CDR3aa: CASSFRGSDSPLHF
CDR3nt: TGTGCCAGCAGTTTCAGAGGTTCGGATTCACCCCTCCACTTT
v_gene: TRBV27
j_gene: TRBJ1-6
d_gene: .
abundance: many

CDR3aa: CASSLDWVPGEFYEQYF
CDR3nt: TGTGCCAGCAGCTTAGATTGGGTTCCAGGGGAATTCTACGAGCAGTACTTC
v_gene: TRBV11-2
j_gene: TRBJ2-7
d_gene: .
abundance: medium-sized

CDR3aa: CASSFQGDYGYTF
CDR3nt: TGTGCCAGCAGTTTCCAGGGGGACTATGGCTACACCTTC
v_gene: TRBV12-3/TRBV12-4
j_gene: TRBJ1-2
d_gene: TRBD1
abundance: many

CDR3aa: CASSPVGSYNEQFF
CDR3nt: TGCGCCAGCAGTCCGGTAGGTTCCTACAATGAGCAGTTCTTC
v_gene: TRBV5-1
j_gene: TRBJ2-1
d_gene: .
abundance: many

CDR3aa: CSARVGSTEAFF
CDR3nt: TGCAGTGCTAGAGTAGGGAGCACTGAAGCTTTCTTT
v_gene: TRBV20-1
j_gene: TRBJ1-1
d_gene: .
abundance: many

CDR3aa: CASSSYRGFSGANVLTF
CDR3nt: TGTGCCAGCAGCTCGTACAGGGGGTTCTCTGGGGCCAACGTCCTGACTTTC
v_gene: TRBV7-2
j_gene: TRBJ2-6
d_gene: TRBD1
abundance: many

CDR3aa: CASSARTGYEQYF
CDR3nt: TGTGCCAGCAGCGCCCGGACAGGGTACGAGCAGTACTTC
v_gene: TRBV7-6
j_gene: TRBJ2-7
d_gene: TRBD1
abundance: many

CDR3aa: CASSLEPGRAYYGYTF
CDR3nt: TGTGCCAGCAGCTTAGAACCCGGCAGGGCATACTATGGCTACACCTTC
v_gene: TRBV7-8
j_gene: TRBJ1-2
d_gene: .
abundance: many

CDR3aa: CASSEYQGAQGYTF
CDR3nt: TGTGCCAGCAGTGAATATCAAGGGGCGCAAGGCTACACCTTC
v_gene: TRBV6-1
j_gene: TRBJ1-2
d_gene: .
abundance: many

CDR3aa: CASSFPGQASYEQYF
CDR3nt: TGTGCCAGCAGCTTCCCCGGACAGGCCTCCTACGAGCAGTACTTC
v_gene: TRBV5-4
j_gene: TRBJ2-7
d_gene: TRBD1
abundance: few

CDR3aa: CSARDEQGPANYGYTF
CDR3nt: TGCAGTGCTAGAGATGAGCAGGGGCCAGCTAACTATGGCTACACCTTC
v_gene: TRBV20-1
j_gene: TRBJ1-2
d_gene: .
abundance: many

CDR3aa: CASSASGDGKMNF
CDR3nt: TGCGCCAGCAGTGCATCCGGGGACGGAAAAATGAATTTT
v_gene: TRBV10-1
j_gene: TRBJ1-1
d_gene: .
abundance: many

CDR3aa: CASSETPSLNTEAFF
CDR3nt: TGTGCCAGCAGTGAAACTCCAAGCTTGAACACTGAAGCTTTCTTT
v_gene: TRBV6-1
j_gene: TRBJ1-1
d_gene: .
abundance: few

CDR3aa: CAAHRDNTEAFF
CDR3nt: TGTGCCGCCCACAGGGATAACACTGAAGCTTTCTTT
v_gene: TRBV30
j_gene: TRBJ1-1
d_gene: .
abundance: .

CDR3aa: CASRKVRDGGSGANVLTF
CDR3nt: TGTGCCAGCCGTAAGGTCCGGGACGGAGGCTCTGGGGCCAACGTCCTGACTTTC
v_gene: TRBV6-1
j_gene: TRBJ2-6
d_gene: .
abundance: many

CDR3aa: CASLLLRHTANYGYTF
CDR3nt: TGTGCCAGCCTCCTGCTCCGACACACTGCTAACTATGGCTACACCTTC
v_gene: TRBV7-2
j_gene: TRBJ1-2
d_gene: .
abundance: many

CDR3aa: CASLAGGSTDTQYF
CDR3nt: TGTGCCAGCTTAGCGGGGGGAAGCACAGATACGCAGTATTTT
v_gene: TRBV6-2/TRBV6-3
j_gene: TRBJ2-3
d_gene: TRBD2
abundance: many

CDR3aa: CASSLNSNQPQHF
CDR3nt: TGTGCCAGCAGTTTAAACAGCAATCAGCCCCAGCATTTT
v_gene: TRBV12-3/TRBV12-4
j_gene: TRBJ1-5
d_gene: .
abundance: many

CDR3aa: CASSYPPTGNYGYTF
CDR3nt: TGTGCCAGCAGTTACCCCCCGACAGGGAACTATGGCTACACCTTC
v_gene: TRBV12-3/TRBV12-4
j_gene: TRBJ1-2
d_gene: TRBD1
abundance: many